The 11 T cell receptor beta chains reported below all come from one sample, sequenced in a study of response to subunit inactivated influenza vaccine. TCRdb redid the calling of the RT-PCR reads with MiXCR, one entry per CDR3 protein. The sample carries over 150,000 distinct CDR3 sequences, under 13% recorded once. The source was non-naive T cells sorted from PBMCs, collected 40 to 50 days after vaccination. The source is a man in his fifties or sixties who received an inactivated influenza vaccine.

This clonotype was counted at least ten times. The rearrangement joins TRBV24-1 to TRBJ2-5; D remains unclear. The ends were cut back, 9 bases at V and 5 bases at J, with 15 bases in the middle. The CDR3 extends over 13 amino acids. In germline, CDR1 is KGHDR, CDR2 SFDVKD. The CDR3, as DNA: TGTGCCACCGCTCCTCCAGGTCTTGAGACCCAGTACTTC. Translating it yields CATAPPGLETQYF.

The chain recombines TRBV6-1 with TRBJ2-7; 8 bases align to TRBD1. CDR1 is MNHNS, CDR2 SASEGT, per germline. V lost 5 bases to trimming and J lost 4 bases; unmatched junction nucleotides: 10. The CDR3 extends over 15 amino acids. CDR3 nucleotide sequence: TGTGCCAGCAGTCCAGGACAGGGTAATTTTTACGAGCAGTACTTC. It translates to CASSPGQGNFYEQYF.

This clonotype was seen a few times. The chain has TRBV6-2 or TRBV6-3 and TRBJ2-1, with 11 bases matching TRBD2. This CDR3 comprises 16 residues. V gave up 6 bases and J gave up 4 bases; unmatched junction bases: 8. Per the germline V gene, CDR1 is MNHEY and CDR2 is SVGEGT. The CDR3 region has the DNA TGTGCCAGCAGGGGGGAGGGACTAGCGGATTACAATGAGCAGTTCTTC. Its translation is CASRGEGLADYNEQFF.

In its sample, this clonotype was seen many times. V and J are TRBV4-3 and TRBJ2-3, with D uncertain. The germline CDR1 and CDR2 sequences are LGHNA and YSLEER. V shed 4 bases and J shed 0 bases, with 11 bases lying between them. The length of the CDR3 is 15 residues. CDR3 sequence: CASSPIHASTDTQYF. Written as DNA, the CDR3 is TGCGCCAGCAGCCCTATACACGCTAGCACAGATACGCAGTATTTT.

The chain joins TRBV4-3 to TRBJ1-6; D not certain. V was cut by 4 bases and J by 4 bases, with 14 bases left in between. Germline V gives CDR1 LGHNA, CDR2 YSLEER. The CDR3 covers 16 residues. This CDR3 is CASSRSYNMYNSPLHF. DNA of the CDR3: TGCGCCAGCAGCCGCTCCTATAACATGTATAATTCACCCCTCCACTTT.

The chain employs TRBV7-8 and TRBJ2-4; 12 bases are shared with TRBD2. The CDR3 is 16 residues long. V was pared by 5 bases and J by 0 bases, with 2 bases of the junction left unmatched. Germline V CDR1 and CDR2: SGHVS, FQNEAQ. The CDR3 DNA reads as TGTGCCAGCAGCCTACTAGCGGGGGGAGCCAAAAACATTCAGTACTTC. This codes for CASSLLAGGAKNIQYF.

This clonotype was detected a few times. The chain couples TRBV6-2 or TRBV6-3 to TRBJ2-1, with TRBD2 matching 8 bases. This CDR3 has 18 residues. The V segment lost 0 bases and the J segment 3 bases; nucleotides outside the gene matches: 10. The germline V gene has CDR1 MNHEY and CDR2 SVGEGT. CDR3 region: CASSYSTPREDVYNEQFF. The CDR3 DNA is TGTGCCAGCAGTTACTCGACCCCGCGGGAGGACGTCTACAATGAGCAGTTCTTC.

This clonotype occurred many times. The rearrangement uses TRBV7-8 and TRBJ2-1; D is unresolved. Germline V lookup: CDR1 SGHVS, CDR2 FQNEAQ. The CDR3 consists of 14 residues. Trimming left V 5 bases short and J 4 bases short, with 12 bases between. The CDR3 reads CASSPGPPYNEQFF. The CDR3, as DNA: TGTGCCAGCAGCCCCGGACCGCCGTACAATGAGCAGTTCTTC.

The V gene is TRBV12-2, the J gene TRBJ2-7; the table's D call TRBD1 went unverified against the DNA. TRBV12-2 has pseudogene status. This CDR3 region has 15 residues. CDR3 DNA: TGTGCAAGTCGCTCCCGACAGGATTTCTCCTACGAGCAGTACTTC. Translating gives CASRSRQDFSYEQYF.

Many counts were recorded for this clonotype. The chain couples TRBV20-1 to TRBJ1-2; 8 bases are shared with TRBD1. J lost 2 bases, V lost 2 bases, and 1 base had no gene match. This CDR3 spans 13 amino acids. CDR1 is DFQATT and CDR2 is SNEGSKA in the germline V gene (reference sequence). The CDR3 sequence is CSARRTGNYGYTF. The CDR3 coding sequence is TGCAGTGCTAGAAGGACAGGGAACTATGGCTACACCTTC.

The V gene is TRBV28, the J gene TRBJ2-5; no definite D call. In germline, CDR1 is MDHEN, CDR2 SYDVKM. V lost 7 bases and J lost 0, with 18 bases in between. This CDR3 comprises 16 residues. CDR3 amino acids: CASIPSPQNHQETQYF. The CDR3 DNA follows: TGTGCCAGCATCCCATCGCCCCAGAACCACCAAGAGACCCAGTACTTC. The whole variable domain, remainder taken from reference TRBV28 and TRBJ2-5, is DVKVTQSSRYLVKRTGEKVFLECVQDMDHENMFWYRQDPGLGLRLIYFSYDVKMKEKGDIPEGYSVSREKKERFSLILESASTNQTSMYLCASIPSPQNHQETQYFGPGTRLLVL.